These 10 T cell receptor beta chains originate from one sample sequenced in a study of cytomegalovirus exposure and HLA in healthy donors. PCR was performed using 60 Vbeta and 13 Jbeta primers. The table came from immunoSEQ multiplex PCR; TCRdb's copy has only in-frame clones and leaves some out. The data show some 110,000 clones, about 64% seen once. The sequencing sample was made of PBMCs. The receptors derive from a female donor in good health and CMV-seronegative.

The chain couples TRBV2 to TRBJ2-7; TRBD2 matches at 7 bases. The CDR3 consists of 14 residues. The germline V gene encodes CDR1 SNHLY and CDR2 FYNNEI. V was clipped by 6 bases and J by 2 bases; unmatched bases: 7. CDR3 DNA: TGTGCCAGCAGCCTCGCGGGAGTCCCCTACGAGCAGTACTTC. It translates to CASSLAGVPYEQYF.

The chain links TRBV29-1 to TRBJ1-2; tentatively, D is TRBD1 (5 bases). The CDR3 contains 12 residues. The V end lost 2 bases, the J end lost 4 bases, and 8 bases lay between the germline ends. Germline V gene lookup returns CDR1 SQVTM and CDR2 ANQGSEA. CDR3 in DNA: TGCAGCGTTGAAAAGGGGCCCTATGGCTACACCTTC. Translating gives CSVEKGPYGYTF. The full variable domain, rest sourced from reference TRBV29-1 and TRBJ1-2, is SAVISQKPSRDICQRGTSLTIQCQVDSQVTMMFWYRQQPGQSLTLIATANQGSEATYESGFVIDKFPISRPNLTFSTLTVSNMSPEDSSIYLCSVEKGPYGYTFGSGTRLTVV.

The chain joins TRBV28 to TRBJ2-1; TRBD2 agrees at 7 bases. Germline V gene lookup returns CDR1 MDHEN and CDR2 SYDVKM. Trimming at V came to 6 bases and at J to 0 bases, leaving 8 bases not matched to a gene. The CDR3 is 16 amino acids. CDR3 in amino acids: CASSPQRGGSYNEQFF. Written as DNA, the CDR3 is TGTGCCAGCAGCCCCCAGCGGGGAGGCTCCTACAATGAGCAGTTCTTC.

The V and J genes are TRBV30 and TRBJ1-3; 7 bases line up with TRBD1. The junction had 11 bases not matched to a gene; V was cut back by 5 bases and J by 1 base. Germline values: CDR1 GTSNPN, CDR2 SVGIG (reference sequence). The CDR3 runs 16 residues. The DNA for the CDR3 is TGTGCCTGGGGAGGCTTTGGGACAGTGTCTGGAAACACCATATATTTT. Amino acid sequence: CAWGGFGTVSGNTIYF.

This chain uses TRBV28 with TRBJ1-2; D possibly corresponds to TRBD1 (6 bases). V gave up 7 bases and J gave up 4 bases, with 19 bases separating them. The CDR3 loop spans 15 amino acids. Germline loops: CDR1 MDHEN, CDR2 SYDVKM. CDR3 in amino acids: CASTEGFGQSYGYTF. The CDR3 nucleotides are TGTGCCAGCACCGAGGGATTTGGACAGTCCTATGGCTACACCTTC.

The chain has TRBV7-8 and TRBJ2-7; possibly TRBD2 for D (6 bases). In germline, CDR1 is SGHVS, CDR2 FQNEAQ. The CDR3 has 13 residues. Trimming stripped 5 bases from V and 3 bases from J, with 11 bases between. CDR3 loop: CASSRGVGYEQYF. CDR3 bases: TGTGCCAGCAGCCGCGGGGTGGGCTACGAGCAGTACTTC.

The chain is built from TRBV7-2 and TRBJ2-1; 14 positions agree with TRBD2. V was pared by 1 base and J by 1 base, with 6 bases of the junction left unmatched. The CDR3 consists of 19 residues. In germline, CDR1 is SGHTA, CDR2 FQGNSA. CDR3 nucleotides: TGTGCCAGCAGCTTAGTTGGGACTAGCGGGAGTGGGTCCTACAATGAGCAGTTCTTC. Its protein is CASSLVGTSGSGSYNEQFF.

This rearrangement joins TRBV28 to TRBJ2-7; possible D gene TRBD1, 6 bases. Germline V lookup: CDR1 MDHEN, CDR2 SYDVKM. The CDR3 has 14 residues. Trimming left V 7 bases short and J 2 bases short, with 15 bases between. CDR3 loop: CASTWTDTTYEQYF. The CDR3 DNA follows: TGTGCCAGCACGTGGACAGACACAACCTACGAGCAGTACTTC.

The sample holds one count of this clone. The V gene is TRBV5-5, the J gene TRBJ2-1; D gene unclear. CDR3 size: 13 residues. Germline CDR1 and CDR2: SGHKS and YYEKEE (reference sequence). Trimming cost V 7 bases and J 0 bases, with 8 bases left between them. The chain's CDR3 is CASQVGSYNEQFF. The CDR3 bases are TGTGCCAGCCAGGTCGGCTCCTACAATGAGCAGTTCTTC.

This clone was detected only a few times. The CDR3 sequence: CAWQGAQETQYF. The CDR3 nucleotides read TGTGCCTGGCAGGGGGCGCAAGAGACCCAGTACTTC. The V gene is TRBV30, the J gene TRBJ2-5; 8 nucleotides match TRBD1. Trimming removed 5 bases from V and 2 bases from J; junction bases left unmatched: 1. The V gene's germline CDR1 is GTSNPN and CDR2 SVGIG (reference sequence). This CDR3 comprises 12 residues.